These 32 T cell receptor beta chains were all obtained from the same sample, sequenced in a study of T-cell reconstitution after alpha-beta-depleted transplantation in children (dated by TCRdb to between 2015 and 2016). The library came from PCR. Sequencing took place on an Illumina HiSeq 2500. TCR library preparation used molecular barcoding, with unique molecular identifiers applied to normalize quantification of the TCRbeta repertoire. Clones were called with MiXCR by TCRdb after fastp trimmed the public reads at Q25, and only in-frame beta chains were retained. Each record represents a unique CDR3 protein, reported with the most common genes and DNA among its rows. Present in this sample are approximately 590,000 distinct CDR3 sequences, over 9.5% of which were seen just once. The ten largest clonotypes hold roughly 4% of the sample. Material: PBMCs from the stem cell graft donor, obtained from the stem cell graft. The receptors stem from a human donor who donated a stem cell graft to a child with acute myeloid leukemia.

V is TRBV29-1 and J is TRBJ2-1; possibly TRBD1 for D (5 bases). The CDR3 contains 15 residues. Germline CDR1 SQVTM, CDR2 ANQGSEA. V gave up 7 bases and J gave up 0 bases, with 16 bases separating them. As DNA, the CDR3 is TGCAGCGGTGGGGCTATCTTAGTCTCCTACAATGAGCAGTTCTTC. Protein sequence: CSGGAILVSYNEQFF.

At least ten counts were recorded for this clonotype. The rearrangement joins TRBV30 to TRBJ1-1; 11 bases match TRBD1. Per the germline V gene, CDR1 is GTSNPN and CDR2 is SVGIG (reference sequence). J was trimmed by 4 bases and V by 5 bases; bases with no gene match: 6. This CDR3 has 14 amino acids. The CDR3 sequence is CAWSGTGGFTEAFF. The CDR3 nucleotides read TGTGCCTGGTCCGGGACAGGGGGATTCACTGAAGCTTTCTTT.

V gene TRBV27 combines with J gene TRBJ1-5; weak D call: TRBD1 (5 bases). The CDR3 spans 15 residues. Trimming cost V 1 base and J 3 bases, with 10 bases left between them. Germline CDR1 MNHEY, CDR2 SMNVEV (reference sequence). CDR3 in DNA: TGTGCCAGCAGTTTATTTGGGGACCCCAATCAGCCCCAGCATTTT. Encoded protein: CASSLFGDPNQPQHF.

The J gene is TRBJ1-6, the V gene TRBV15; D remains unclear. V lost 3 bases, J lost 10 bases, and 19 bases lay in between. Germline assignment: CDR1 LNHNV and CDR2 YYDKDF (reference sequence). This CDR3 comprises 16 residues. CDR3 sequence reads: CATSRVGLGLNSPLHF. The CDR3 coding sequence is TGTGCCACCAGCAGGGTGGGATTGGGGTTAAACTCACCCCTCCACTTT.

This clonotype has ten or more counts. V usage is TRBV7-9 and J usage is TRBJ1-1, with D perhaps matching TRBD1 (6 bases). The CDR3 totals 14 residues. Germline values: CDR1 SEHNR, CDR2 FQNEAQ (reference sequence). The V and J ends lost 5 bases and 7 bases respectively, with 17 bases between them. CDR3 residues: CASSPSGQRHEAFF. For the CDR3, the DNA is TGTGCCAGCAGCCCTAGCGGACAGAGACATGAAGCTTTCTTT.

This clonotype appeared many times. This sequence joins TRBV6-1 and TRBJ1-4; maybe TRBD1 (5 bases). CDR3 length: 14 residues. CDR1 is MNHNS, CDR2 SASEGT, per germline. Trimming took off 10 bases at V and 4 bases at J, with 16 bases between the two ends. The CDR3 nucleotides read TGTGCCACCTCTCTGCGGGGGGTTAATGAAAAACTGTTTTTT. Translation gives CATSLRGVNEKLFF.

This clonotype has only a few counts. This chain links TRBV12-3 or TRBV12-4 with TRBJ2-5; the D gene is possibly TRBD2 (5 bases). The V gene lost 5 bases and the J gene lost 7 bases, with 26 bases spanning the gap. The CDR3 is made up of 17 amino acids. The chain's CDR3 is CASSPARASTYLVTQYF. CDR3 bases: TGTGCCAGCAGTCCAGCGCGCGCTAGCACTTATCTCGTGACCCAGTACTTC.

This clonotype was seen only a few times. The CDR3 nucleotides read TGTGCCAGCAGCACATTAGCGGGGGGGTTTAAGAATGAGCAGTTCTTC. Protein product: CASSTLAGGFKNEQFF. V is TRBV9 and J is TRBJ2-1, with 11 nucleotides matching TRBD2. J gave up 7 bases and V 4 bases, and 10 bases lay outside the gene matches. CDR1 and CDR2 (germline): SGDLS, YYNGEE. The CDR3 is 16 residues long.

V usage is TRBV20-1 and J usage is TRBJ2-4, with D hard to call. With 4 bases removed from V and 0 bases from J, the gap between germline ends came to 16 bases. Germline V gene data show CDR1 as DFQATT and CDR2 as SNEGSKA (reference sequence). The CDR3 runs to 16 residues. The CDR3 loop reads CSATSSGRLAKNIQYF. The CDR3 nucleotides are TGCAGTGCTACCTCCTCTGGACGGCTAGCCAAAAACATTCAGTACTTC.

This clonotype has just a few counts. This chain links TRBV5-1 with TRBJ2-5; no firm D call. V lost 4 bases and J lost 2, with 12 bases in between. The CDR3 totals 14 residues. Germline values: CDR1 SGHRS, CDR2 YFSETQ. Here the CDR3 reads CASSPGNQQETQYF. In nucleotides, the CDR3 is TGCGCCAGCAGCCCCGGTAACCAGCAAGAGACCCAGTACTTC.

This clonotype has more than one count but fewer than ten. The gene calls are TRBV5-1 and TRBJ2-1; 11 positions match TRBD2. CDR3 length: 16 amino acids. Unmatched junction bases numbered 5, after V lost 2 bases and J lost 4 bases. Germline loops: CDR1 SGHRS, CDR2 YFSETQ. This chain's CDR3 is CASSFQLAGGYNEQFF. For the CDR3, the DNA is TGCGCCAGCAGCTTCCAGCTAGCGGGAGGATACAATGAGCAGTTCTTC.

This clonotype has ten or more counts. The J gene is TRBJ2-7, the V gene TRBV29-1; the match to TRBD1 covers 7 bases. This CDR3 region has 14 residues. V was clipped by 7 bases and J by 3 bases; unmatched bases: 12. Germline CDR1 is SQVTM and CDR2 is ANQGSEA. The CDR3: CSARPTGNRYEQYF. Written as DNA, the CDR3 is TGCAGCGCCCGCCCGACAGGGAATCGCTACGAGCAGTACTTC.

The rearrangement joins TRBV5-6 to TRBJ2-7; 9 nucleotides line up with TRBD2. Germline values: CDR1 SGHDT, CDR2 YYEEEE. V gave up 0 bases and J gave up 5 bases; unmatched junction bases: 18. The CDR3 runs to 19 residues. The CDR3 nucleotides are TGTGCCAGCAGCTTGGGACCTCGGGGACTAGCCCCCATTTCGGACGAGCAGTACTTC. It is translated as CASSLGPRGLAPISDEQYF.

This clonotype was seen many times. CDR3 region: CASSQDRGANTEAFF. The CDR3 region has the DNA TGTGCCAGCAGCCAAGACAGGGGCGCGAACACTGAAGCTTTCTTT. The rearrangement uses TRBV4-2 and TRBJ1-1; D might be TRBD1 (6 bases). CDR1 is LGHNA, CDR2 YNFKEQ, per germline. Trimming took 0 bases from V and 1 from J, leaving 9 bases between them. The CDR3 extends over 15 amino acids.

This clonotype was seen a handful of times. This rearrangement joins TRBV5-1 to TRBJ1-1; 11 bases match TRBD1. The CDR3 totals 15 residues. The germline CDR1 and CDR2 sequences are SGHRS and YFSETQ. Trimming at V came to 5 bases and at J to 6 bases, leaving 9 bases not matched to a gene. CDR3: CASREPGQGDPEAFF. The DNA for the CDR3 is TGCGCCAGCAGGGAACCGGGACAGGGGGACCCTGAAGCTTTCTTT.

This clonotype occurred many times. The chain employs TRBV6-5 and TRBJ2-7; D uncertain. V was pared by 2 bases and J by 3 bases, with 11 bases between. The CDR3 has 14 residues. Germline V CDR1 and CDR2: MNHEY, SVGAGI. The CDR3: CASSYAGGSYEQYF. As DNA, the CDR3 is TGTGCCAGCAGTTACGCCGGCGGTAGCTACGAGCAGTACTTC.

This clonotype was picked up a small number of times. Given the absence of the conserved phenylalanine or tryptophan at the CDR3 end, a read error is likely. The chain employs TRBV25-1 and TRBJ2-2; D gene unclear. Per germline, CDR1 MGHDK and CDR2 SYGVNS. This CDR3 comprises 14 residues. Trimming took off 6 bases at V and 0 bases at J, with 8 bases between the two ends. CDR3 region: CASSGGANTGELFI. The CDR3 DNA is TGTGCCAGCAGCGGTGGCGCGAACACCGGGGAGCTGTTTATT.

The chain recombines TRBV6-5 with TRBJ2-2; D perhaps matches TRBD1 (6 bases). The V gene lost 2 bases and the J gene lost 0 bases, with 7 bases spanning the gap. CDR3 length equals 15 residues. CDR1 is MNHEY, CDR2 SVGAGI, per germline. The CDR3 DNA is TGTGCCAGCAGTTACGGGACATCGAACACCGGGGAGCTGTTTTTT. As protein: CASSYGTSNTGELFF.

This clonotype has just a few counts. The chain employs TRBV10-3 and TRBJ1-2; no firm D call. CDR3 size: 15 residues. Germline V CDR1 and CDR2: ENHRY, SYGVKD. Trimming removed 4 bases from V and 5 bases from J, with 17 bases in between. Here the CDR3 DNA reads TGTGCCATCAGTGGGACGGTTCGCGACGCTTATGGCTACACCTTC. Its translation: CAISGTVRDAYGYTF.

This clonotype was observed many times. The chain combines TRBV11-1 with TRBJ2-1, with 10 bases fitting TRBD1. Germline V gene lookup returns CDR1 SGHAT and CDR2 FQDESV (reference sequence). The V and J ends lost 5 bases and 12 bases, in that order; junction bases with no gene match: 10. There are 14 residues in the CDR3. DNA for the CDR3: TGTGCCAGCAGCCCCGGGACAGGGGTATGGAGGCAGTTCTTC. Translated, it gives CASSPGTGVWRQFF.

In its sample, this clonotype was seen many times. The V gene is TRBV27, the J gene TRBJ2-1; D uncertain. This CDR3 has 11 residues. The germline V and J ends were trimmed by 6 bases and 6 bases, with 6 bases remaining between them. The V gene's germline CDR1 is MNHEY and CDR2 SMNVEV (reference sequence). DNA for the CDR3: TGTGCCAGCAGGAAGTTCAATGAGCAGTTCTTC. This sequence encodes CASRKFNEQFF.

This chain connects TRBV7-8 to TRBJ2-5; TRBD2 agrees at 13 bases. Trimming at V came to 5 bases and at J to 1 base, leaving 7 bases not matched to a gene. This CDR3 has 17 amino acids. CDR1 and CDR2 from the germline V gene are SGHVS and FQNEAQ. Here the CDR3 DNA reads TGTGCCAGCAGCGACGGACTAGCGGGAGTAACCCAAGAGACCCAGTACTTC. This encodes CASSDGLAGVTQETQYF.

The V and J genes are TRBV11-2 and TRBJ2-1; 7 positions agree with TRBD2. V shed 1 base and J 6 bases; nucleotides not matched to a gene: 6. Germline values: CDR1 SGHAT, CDR2 FQNNGV. CDR3 size: 15 residues. This chain's CDR3 is CASSLVETSFNEQFF. CDR3 nucleotide sequence: TGTGCCAGCAGCTTAGTAGAGACTAGCTTCAATGAGCAGTTCTTC.

This clonotype was picked up a small number of times. The rearrangement links TRBV20-1 to TRBJ2-1, with 16 bases lining up with TRBD2. V was clipped by 6 bases and J by 2 bases; unmatched bases: 7. Germline CDR1 and CDR2: DFQATT and SNEGSKA (reference sequence). CDR3 length: 17 residues. CDR3 loop: CSAPGLAGGGTYNEQFF. The DNA for the CDR3 is TGCAGTGCACCGGGACTAGCGGGAGGGGGGACCTACAATGAGCAGTTCTTC.

The chain is built from TRBV20-1 and TRBJ2-1; 12 bases are shared with TRBD2. This CDR3 spans 16 amino acids. Germline loops: CDR1 DFQATT, CDR2 SNEGSKA (reference sequence). After removal of 2 bases from V and 4 bases from J, the junction contained 6 bases not matched to a gene. CDR3 in DNA: TGCAGTGCTAGATCTGGACTAGCGGGGAAGTACAATGAGCAGTTCTTC. It codes for CSARSGLAGKYNEQFF.

V and J are TRBV5-1 and TRBJ2-5, with 7 nucleotides matching TRBD2. The CDR3 is 15 amino acids. In germline, CDR1 is SGHRS, CDR2 YFSETQ. V dropped 4 bases and J dropped 1; count of bases not matched to a gene: 7. The CDR3 here is CASSVILAPQETQYF. The CDR3 DNA is TGCGCCAGCAGCGTGATACTAGCGCCCCAAGAGACCCAGTACTTC. The entire variable domain, with the rest obtained from reference TRBV5-1 and TRBJ2-5, is as follows: KAGVTQTPRYLIKTRGQQVTLSCSPISGHRSVSWYQQTPGQGLQFLFEYFSETQRNKGNFPGRFSGRQFSNSRSEMNVSTLELGDSALYLCASSVILAPQETQYFGPGTRLLVL.

The sample holds a few counts of this clonotype. The chain is built from TRBV27 and TRBJ2-1; 12 bases align to TRBD2. Looked up from germline, CDR1 is MNHEY and CDR2 is SMNVEV (reference sequence). J gave up 10 bases and V 5 bases, and 9 bases lay outside the gene matches. The CDR3 consists of 15 residues. The CDR3 DNA follows: TGTGCCAGCAGTAAGGGACTAGCGGGTATCCGGGAGCAGTTCTTC. Amino acids: CASSKGLAGIREQFF.

The chain recombines TRBV27 with TRBJ2-3; 11 nucleotides match TRBD2. V was pared by 6 bases and J by 3 bases, with 14 bases of the junction left unmatched. Germline V gene data show CDR1 as MNHEY and CDR2 as SMNVEV (reference sequence). The CDR3 is 18 amino acids. The CDR3: CASRALAGVPGRTDTQYF. DNA for the CDR3: TGTGCCAGCAGGGCACTAGCGGGAGTCCCGGGGAGGACAGATACGCAGTATTTT.

This clonotype was seen at least ten times. The chain is built from TRBV27 and TRBJ2-2; D is unresolved. CDR1 and CDR2 (germline): MNHEY, SMNVEV (reference sequence). The V end lost 3 bases, the J end lost 5 bases, and 4 bases lay between the germline ends. The CDR3 is 12 amino acids. As DNA, the CDR3 is TGTGCCAGCAGTTTCCGGACCGGGGAGCTGTTTTTT. Amino acid sequence: CASSFRTGELFF.

This clonotype was seen only a few times. The chain combines TRBV11-2 with TRBJ2-5; the D is unclear. Germline lookup yields CDR1 SGHAT and CDR2 FQNNGV. This CDR3 contains 13 residues. V lost 1 base and J lost 4, with 7 bases in between. This chain's CDR3 is CASSLAAVETQYF. In nucleotides, the CDR3 is TGTGCCAGCAGCTTAGCGGCGGTAGAGACCCAGTACTTC.

In its sample, this clonotype was seen a few times. The V and J genes are TRBV12-3 or TRBV12-4 and TRBJ2-2; no definite D call. CDR3 length equals 14 residues. The V end was cut by 6 bases, the J end by 5 bases, with 13 bases between. Here the CDR3 reads CASSDWTATGELFF. The CDR3 bases are TGTGCCAGCAGCGATTGGACCGCGACCGGGGAGCTGTTTTTT.

This chain links TRBV20-1 with TRBJ2-3, with 8 bases matching TRBD2. The CDR3 is made up of 16 amino acids. Germline CDR1 reads DFQATT; CDR2 reads SNEGSKA (reference sequence). After removal of 4 bases from V and 0 bases from J, the junction contained 9 bases not matched to a gene. The CDR3 spells CSAIGRDQSSTDTQYF. The CDR3 nucleotides are TGCAGTGCTATCGGGAGGGACCAGTCTAGCACAGATACGCAGTATTTT.